This passage covers 30 T cell receptor beta chains from one sample sequenced in a study of regulatory T cells in long-lasting Graves disease. Libraries of TCR beta came from iRepertoire HTBI primers plus Arm-PCR of CDR3 regions. From the multiplex PCR reads, TCRdb called clonotypes with MiXCR, one entry per CDR3 protein. The sample holds about 440,000 distinct CDR3 sequences, more than 12% seen once. Described time point: newly diagnosed GD, antithyroid drugs for less than 3 months. Isolated PBMC RNA provided the starting material for the TCR library. These data were also reused for a study on T cells in Graves' hyperthyroidism and ophthalmopathy.

The sample in question was peripheral blood mononuclear cells (PBMCs), obtained at new diagnosis, from a patient treated with antithyroid drugs. The receptors shown here come from a woman aged 25 to 45 with Graves disease.

This clonotype occurred many times. The chain employs TRBV10-3 and TRBJ2-7, with 7 bases that match TRBD1. Per germline, CDR1 ENHRY and CDR2 SYGVKD. V trimming: 2 bases; J trimming: 4 bases; junction bases outside the gene matches: 2. This CDR3 has 13 amino acids. The CDR3 sequence is CAISEKGQYEQYF. As DNA, the CDR3 is TGTGCCATCAGTGAGAAGGGACAGTACGAGCAGTACTTC.

The chain uses TRBV27 and TRBJ2-7; D not resolved. CDR1 and CDR2 from the germline V gene are MNHEY and SMNVEV (reference sequence). There are 12 residues in the CDR3. V lost 7 bases, J lost 3 bases, and 10 bases lay in between. The CDR3 protein is CASINRNYEQYF. The CDR3, as DNA: TGTGCCAGCATCAACAGAAACTACGAGCAGTACTTC.

There are many counts of this clonotype. The chain is built from TRBV14 and TRBJ2-1, with D tentatively TRBD1 or TRBD2 (5 bases each). The V end was cut by 2 bases, the J end by 5 bases, with 10 bases between. Germline CDR1 is SGHDN and CDR2 is FVKESK. The CDR3 length is 14 residues. CDR3 nucleotides: TGTGCCAGCAGCCAAAGGGGAGCTCACAATGAGCAGTTCTTC. Amino acids: CASSQRGAHNEQFF.

This clonotype was recorded many times. The rearrangement uses TRBV2 and TRBJ2-3; 8 bases line up with TRBD2. Germline V gives CDR1 SNHLY, CDR2 FYNNEI. V lost 9 bases and J lost 11; bases outside the gene matches: 7. The CDR3 runs 11 residues. CDR3 in DNA: TGTGCCAGTGAAAGCGGGAGTGTGCAGTATTTT. Protein sequence: CASESGSVQYF.

This clonotype was detected ten times or more. The chain joins TRBV28 to TRBJ2-3, with D perhaps matching TRBD2 (5 bases). The V and J ends lost 3 bases and 5 bases respectively, with 9 bases between them. CDR1 is MDHEN and CDR2 is SYDVKM in the germline V gene. The CDR3 covers 13 residues. The CDR3 nucleotides read TGTGCCAGCAGTTTTCCGGACTTAGATACGCAGTATTTT. Its translation: CASSFPDLDTQYF.

J is TRBJ2-2 and V is TRBV18; TRBD2 aligns across 8 bases. V lost 0 bases and J lost 0; bases outside the gene matches: 6. CDR1 KGHSH and CDR2 LQKENI come from the germline V gene. The CDR3 covers 18 residues. For the CDR3, the DNA is TGTGCCAGCTCACCACCGAAGCTAGCGGGCCCGAACACCGGGGAGCTGTTTTTT. Amino acid sequence: CASSPPKLAGPNTGELFF.

The rearrangement joins TRBV15 to TRBJ1-5, with a tentative D call TRBD1 (6 bases). The ends were cut back, 3 bases at V and 4 bases at J, with 16 bases in the middle. The CDR3 runs 16 residues. Germline assignment: CDR1 LNHNV and CDR2 YYDKDF (reference sequence). The CDR3 reads CATSSPIGGPNQPQHF. In DNA form, the CDR3 reads TGTGCCACCAGCAGTCCGATCGGGGGCCCTAATCAGCCCCAGCATTTT. Drawing the rest from reference TRBV15 and TRBJ1-5, the complete variable domain is DAMVIQNPRYQVTQFGKPVTLSCSQTLNHNVMYWYQQKSSQAPKLLFHYYDKDFNNEADTPDNFQSRRPNTSFCFLDIRSPGLGDTAMYLCATSSPIGGPNQPQHFGDGTRLSIL.

The chain carries TRBV13 and TRBJ2-7; no reliable D call. The CDR3 is made up of 14 amino acids. The V gene lost 3 bases and the J gene lost 4 bases, with 13 bases spanning the gap. Germline values: CDR1 PRHDT, CDR2 FYEKMQ (reference sequence). CDR3 protein: CASSLGLGQYEQYF. The DNA of the CDR3 is TGTGCCAGCAGCTTGGGCCTAGGGCAGTACGAGCAGTACTTC.

The V and J genes are TRBV5-4 and TRBJ2-7, with a weak D call TRBD1 (6 bases). V was pared by 0 bases and J by 3 bases, with 13 bases between. Germline CDR1 is SGHNT and CDR2 is YYREEE (reference sequence). The CDR3 spans 15 residues. The CDR3 coding sequence is TGTGCCAGCAGCTTGGCCGGGACACCAAACTACGAGCAGTACTTC. Translating gives CASSLAGTPNYEQYF.

In this sample, this clonotype turned up once. The genes are TRBV2 and TRBJ1-5; D uncertain. The CDR3 is 15 residues long. Germline assignment: CDR1 SNHLY and CDR2 FYNNEI. V gave up 3 bases and J gave up 0 bases, with 9 bases separating them. In DNA form, the CDR3 reads TGTGCCAGCAGTGACGCGGTTTATAGCAATCAGCCCCAGCATTTT. This encodes CASSDAVYSNQPQHF.

The sample holds many counts of this clonotype. J is TRBJ2-1 and V is TRBV18, with D possibly being TRBD2 (6 bases). The V end was cut by 3 bases, the J end by 10 bases, with 13 bases between. The germline V gene encodes CDR1 KGHSH and CDR2 LQKENI. The CDR3 loop spans 13 amino acids. The CDR3 protein is CASSPSNGGEQFF. In nucleotides, the CDR3 is TGTGCCAGCTCACCGTCGAATGGGGGGGAGCAGTTCTTC.

At least ten counts were recorded for this clonotype. This sequence joins TRBV12-3 or TRBV12-4 and TRBJ2-5, with 7 nucleotides matching TRBD1. The length of the CDR3 is 14 residues. The ends lost 5 bases at V and 5 bases at J; junction bases unmatched: 8. The CDR3 loop reads CASSPRTGRETQYF. The CDR3 DNA reads as TGTGCCAGCAGTCCTCGGACAGGACGGGAGACCCAGTACTTC.

The chain joins TRBV5-6 to TRBJ1-5; 8 nucleotides match TRBD1. Per the germline V gene, CDR1 is SGHDT and CDR2 is YYEEEE. The J segment lost 1 base and the V segment lost 5 bases, leaving 5 bases of the junction unmatched. This CDR3 is built from 15 residues. In nucleotides, the CDR3 is TGTGCCAGCAGTTCACAGGGGGAAAGCAATCAGCCCCAGCATTTT. It codes for CASSSQGESNQPQHF.

V and J are TRBV6-2 or TRBV6-3 and TRBJ1-6; D is perhaps TRBD1 (5 bases). Germline CDR1 MNHEY, CDR2 SVGEGT. The CDR3 contains 13 residues. V lost 4 bases, J lost 7 bases, and 8 bases lay in between. The CDR3 bases are TGTGCCAGCAGTTTTGAGGGGAATTCACCCCTCCACTTT. Its protein product is CASSFEGNSPLHF.

Ten or more counts support this clonotype. The chain uses TRBV18 and TRBJ2-7; 10 bases match TRBD2. CDR3 length equals 15 residues. From germline, CDR1 is KGHSH and CDR2 LQKENI. V dropped 3 bases and J dropped 4; count of bases not matched to a gene: 6. CDR3 sequence: CASSPASGSGYEQYF. The CDR3 nucleotides are TGTGCCAGCTCACCGGCTAGCGGGAGTGGGTACGAGCAGTACTTC.

This clonotype was recorded many times. The chain employs TRBV7-2 and TRBJ2-7; D is ambiguous. The germline V and J ends were trimmed by 1 base and 4 bases, with 14 bases remaining between them. The CDR3 runs to 15 residues. Germline-derived CDR1 and CDR2 are SGHTA and FQGNSA. The CDR3 nucleotides read TGTGCCAGCAGCTTAGGGACGCAGGCTGGTTACGAGCAGTACTTC. Protein: CASSLGTQAGYEQYF.

Many counts were recorded for this clonotype. This rearrangement joins TRBV29-1 to TRBJ1-1, with D uncertain. The germline gives CDR1 SQVTM, CDR2 ANQGSEA. The CDR3 loop spans 14 amino acids. Trimming removed 6 bases from V and 3 bases from J, with 17 bases in between. For the CDR3, the DNA is TGCAGCGTCGCATCTATGGGCCTGGACACTGAAGCTTTCTTT. This translates into CSVASMGLDTEAFF.

The rearrangement joins TRBV27 to TRBJ1-1; D gene ambiguous. The CDR3 contains 13 residues. Germline lookup yields CDR1 MNHEY and CDR2 SMNVEV (reference sequence). With 3 bases removed from V and 6 bases from J, the gap between germline ends came to 11 bases. Here the CDR3 reads CASSFGLLSEAFF. CDR3 bases: TGTGCCAGCAGTTTCGGACTTTTATCTGAAGCTTTCTTT.

At least ten counts were recorded for this clonotype. This chain uses TRBV28 with TRBJ2-7; no clear D. The CDR3 length is 17 residues. From germline, CDR1 is MDHEN and CDR2 SYDVKM. V was pared by 3 bases and J by 1 base, with 19 bases between. CDR3 in DNA: TGTGCCAGCAGTTTGCCGGCCAAGGCCGTGAGTTCCTACGAGCAGTACTTC. It is translated as CASSLPAKAVSSYEQYF.

The V and J genes are TRBV4-1 and TRBJ2-2; unclear D gene. The germline CDR1 and CDR2 sequences are MGHRA and YSYEKL. There are 15 residues in the CDR3. V was clipped by 1 base and J by 4 bases, with 10 bases between them. CDR3 coding DNA: TGCGCCAGCAGCCAAGTCAGGAGCTCCACCGGGGAGCTGTTTTTT. It codes for CASSQVRSSTGELFF.

This clonotype was counted ten times or more. This rearrangement joins TRBV24-1 to TRBJ2-7; maybe TRBD1 (6 bases). V lost 4 bases, J lost 3 bases, and 15 bases lay in between. The germline V gene has CDR1 KGHDR and CDR2 SFDVKD. The length of the CDR3 is 15 residues. CDR3 loop: CATSDPRGSHYEQYF. In DNA, the CDR3 is TGTGCCACCAGTGACCCCAGGGGCTCCCACTACGAGCAGTACTTC.

There are many counts of this clonotype. The chain recombines TRBV11-3 with TRBJ2-3, with TRBD1 matching over 7 bases. CDR1 is SGHNT and CDR2 is YENEEA in the germline V gene. Trimming took 7 bases from V and 6 from J; bases not matched to a gene: 7. The CDR3 sequence is 13 residues long. The CDR3 nucleotides are TGTGCCAGCACGACAGGGCCCACGGATACGCAGTATTTT. Protein: CASTTGPTDTQYF.

The rearrangement links TRBV15 to TRBJ2-2; 9 nucleotides align to TRBD2. V gave up 0 bases and J gave up 7 bases; unmatched junction bases: 9. This CDR3 region has 17 residues. Germline V gives CDR1 LNHNV, CDR2 YYDKDF (reference sequence). The CDR3 DNA follows: TGTGCCACCAGCAGAGATCTGAGACTAGCGGAGAACGGGGAGCTGTTTTTT. Residues: CATSRDLRLAENGELFF.

This chain joins TRBV15 and TRBJ2-2; 8 bases align to TRBD2. Germline CDR1 reads LNHNV; CDR2 reads YYDKDF (reference sequence). V shed 3 bases, J shed 4 bases, and the junction held 7 bases outside the gene matches. There are 16 residues in the CDR3. The CDR3 DNA is TGTGCCACCAGCAGCCCCGGGACTAGGGGCACCGGGGAGCTGTTTTTT. Amino acids: CATSSPGTRGTGELFF. The variable domain in full, completed from reference TRBV15 and TRBJ2-2, reads DAMVIQNPRYQVTQFGKPVTLSCSQTLNHNVMYWYQQKSSQAPKLLFHYYDKDFNNEADTPDNFQSRRPNTSFCFLDIRSPGLGDTAMYLCATSSPGTRGTGELFFGEGSRLTVL.

In its sample, this clonotype was seen many times. The chain has TRBV5-1 and TRBJ2-1; 7 nucleotides match TRBD1. CDR1 and CDR2 (germline): SGHRS, YFSETQ. This CDR3 spans 15 amino acids. The trim removed 0 bases at V and 5 bases at J, leaving 5 bases unmatched. The CDR3 loop is CASSLGQGPHNEQFF. As DNA, the CDR3 is TGCGCCAGCAGCTTGGGACAGGGACCCCACAATGAGCAGTTCTTC.

The CDR3 sequence: CASSQDLRLILTGELFF. Written as DNA, the CDR3 is TGCGCCAGCAGCCAAGATCTGAGGCTGATCCTCACCGGGGAGCTGTTTTTT. V gene TRBV4-1 combines with J gene TRBJ2-2, with D uncertain. Germline CDR1 and CDR2: MGHRA and YSYEKL. V lost 0 bases to trimming and J lost 4 bases, with 15 bases between them. The length of the CDR3 is 17 residues.

The chain's CDR3 is CASSYRDVGDEQYF. CDR3 coding DNA: TGTGCCAGCAGCTACCGGGACGTGGGCGACGAGCAGTACTTC. This chain links TRBV7-9 with TRBJ2-7, with D perhaps assigned TRBD1 or TRBD2 (5 bases each). The CDR3 totals 14 residues. The V gene's germline CDR1 is SEHNR and CDR2 FQNEAQ (reference sequence). Trimming shortened V by 4 bases and J by 5 bases, and 15 bases separated the two germline ends.

This clonotype has ten or more counts. The J gene is TRBJ2-2, the V gene TRBV3-1, with D possibly called TRBD1 or TRBD2 (5 bases each). Trimming cost V 0 bases and J 5 bases, with 10 bases left between them. This CDR3 is 15 amino acids long. Looked up from germline, CDR1 is LGHDT and CDR2 is YNNKEL (reference sequence). CDR3 bases: TGTGCCAGCAGCCAAGACGGGACGGATACCGGGGAGCTGTTTTTT. It is translated as CASSQDGTDTGELFF.

This clonotype was counted many times. The rearrangement links TRBV11-3 to TRBJ1-5; D is ambiguous. This CDR3 spans 15 amino acids. From germline, CDR1 is SGHNT and CDR2 YENEEA. Deletions cut 1 base from V and 2 bases from J, with 9 bases between. The CDR3, as DNA: TGTGCCAGCAGCTTAGCCCTCCTAGGCAATCAGCCCCAGCATTTT. Protein product: CASSLALLGNQPQHF.

The genes are TRBV29-1 and TRBJ2-2; D remains unclear. Germline lookup yields CDR1 SQVTM and CDR2 ANQGSEA. With 7 bases removed from V and 5 bases from J, the gap between germline ends came to 11 bases. This CDR3 contains 12 residues. The CDR3 region is CSALPGTGELFF. CDR3 DNA: TGCAGCGCCCTACCAGGTACCGGGGAGCTGTTTTTT.